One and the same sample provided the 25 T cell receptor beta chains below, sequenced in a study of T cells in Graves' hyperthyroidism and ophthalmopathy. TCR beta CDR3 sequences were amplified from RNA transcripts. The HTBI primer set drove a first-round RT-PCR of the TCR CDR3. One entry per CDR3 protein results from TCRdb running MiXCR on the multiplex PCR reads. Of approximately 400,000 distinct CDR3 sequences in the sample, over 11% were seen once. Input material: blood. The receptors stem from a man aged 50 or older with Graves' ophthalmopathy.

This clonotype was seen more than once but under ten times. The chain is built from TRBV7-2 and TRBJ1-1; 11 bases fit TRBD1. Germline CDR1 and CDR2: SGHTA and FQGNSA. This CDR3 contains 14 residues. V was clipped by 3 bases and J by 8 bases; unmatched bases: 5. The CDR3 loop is CASSLGQGGSEAFF. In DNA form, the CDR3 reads TGTGCCAGCAGCTTGGGACAGGGGGGTTCGGAAGCTTTCTTT. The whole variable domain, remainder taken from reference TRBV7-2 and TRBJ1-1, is GAGVSQSPSNKVTEKGKDVELRCDPISGHTALYWYRQSLGQGLEFLIYFQGNSAPDKSGLPSDRFSAERTGGSVSTLTIQRTQQEDSAVYLCASSLGQGGSEAFFGQGTRLTVV.

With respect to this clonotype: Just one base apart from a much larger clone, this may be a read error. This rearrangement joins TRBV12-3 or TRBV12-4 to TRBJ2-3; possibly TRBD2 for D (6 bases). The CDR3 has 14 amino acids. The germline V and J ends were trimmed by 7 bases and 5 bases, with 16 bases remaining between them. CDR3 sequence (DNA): TGTGCCAGCAACGTGGACCGGGGGATAGATACGCAGTATTTT. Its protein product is CASNVDRGIDTQYF.

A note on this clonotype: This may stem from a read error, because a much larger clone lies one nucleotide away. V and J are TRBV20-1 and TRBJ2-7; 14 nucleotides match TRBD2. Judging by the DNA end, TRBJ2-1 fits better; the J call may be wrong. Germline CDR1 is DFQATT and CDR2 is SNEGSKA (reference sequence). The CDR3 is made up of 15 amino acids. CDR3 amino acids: CSVKGLAGAPYEQFF. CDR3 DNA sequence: TGCAGTGTCAAGGGACTAGCGGGAGCACCTTACGAGCAGTTCTTC.

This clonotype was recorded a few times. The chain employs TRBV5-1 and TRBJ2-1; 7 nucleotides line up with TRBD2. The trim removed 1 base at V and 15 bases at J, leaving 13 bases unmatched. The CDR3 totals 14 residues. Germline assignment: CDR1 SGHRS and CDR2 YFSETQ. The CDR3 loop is CASSLLLSGKPWFF. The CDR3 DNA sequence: TGCGCCAGCAGCTTGTTACTGAGCGGGAAGCCTTGGTTCTTC.

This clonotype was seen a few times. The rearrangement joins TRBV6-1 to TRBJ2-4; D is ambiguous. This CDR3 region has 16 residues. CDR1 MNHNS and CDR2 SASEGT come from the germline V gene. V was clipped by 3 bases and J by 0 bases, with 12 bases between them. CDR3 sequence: CASSEGGRRAKNIQYF. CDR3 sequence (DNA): TGTGCCAGCAGTGAGGGTGGCAGACGAGCCAAAAACATTCAGTACTTC.

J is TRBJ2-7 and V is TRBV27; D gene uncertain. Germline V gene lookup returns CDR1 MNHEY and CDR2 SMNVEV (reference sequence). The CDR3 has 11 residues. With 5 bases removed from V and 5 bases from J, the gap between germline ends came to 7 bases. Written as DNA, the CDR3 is TGTGCCAGCAGTCTGATGAACGAGCAGTACTTC. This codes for CASSLMNEQYF.

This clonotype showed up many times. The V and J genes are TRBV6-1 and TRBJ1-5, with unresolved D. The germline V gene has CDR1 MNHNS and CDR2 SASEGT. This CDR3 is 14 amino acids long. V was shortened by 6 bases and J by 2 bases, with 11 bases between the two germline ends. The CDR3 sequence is CASRPDVRNQPQHF. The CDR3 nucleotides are TGTGCCAGCAGACCAGACGTCCGCAATCAGCCCCAGCATTTT.

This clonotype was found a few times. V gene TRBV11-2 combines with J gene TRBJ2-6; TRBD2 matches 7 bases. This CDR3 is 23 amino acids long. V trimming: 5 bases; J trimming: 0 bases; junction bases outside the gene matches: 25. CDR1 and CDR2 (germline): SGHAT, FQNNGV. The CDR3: CASSKARVETRRERLSGANVLTF. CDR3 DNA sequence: TGTGCCAGCAGCAAAGCTAGGGTCGAAACAAGGCGGGAGAGGCTCTCTGGGGCCAACGTCCTGACTTTC.

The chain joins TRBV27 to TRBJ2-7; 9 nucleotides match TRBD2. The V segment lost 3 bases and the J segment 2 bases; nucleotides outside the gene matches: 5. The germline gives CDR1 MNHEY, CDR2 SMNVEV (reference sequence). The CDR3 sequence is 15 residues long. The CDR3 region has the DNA TGTGCCAGCAGTTTCGGGACTAGCTCTGCCTACGAGCAGTACTTC. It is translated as CASSFGTSSAYEQYF.

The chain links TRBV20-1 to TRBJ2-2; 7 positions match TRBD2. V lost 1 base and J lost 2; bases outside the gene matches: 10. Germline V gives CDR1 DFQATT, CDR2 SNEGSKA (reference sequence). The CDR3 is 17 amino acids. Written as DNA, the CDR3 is TGCAGTGCTAGAGCCCAGGTAGCGGGCACTAACACCGGGGAGCTGTTTTTT. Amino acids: CSARAQVAGTNTGELFF.

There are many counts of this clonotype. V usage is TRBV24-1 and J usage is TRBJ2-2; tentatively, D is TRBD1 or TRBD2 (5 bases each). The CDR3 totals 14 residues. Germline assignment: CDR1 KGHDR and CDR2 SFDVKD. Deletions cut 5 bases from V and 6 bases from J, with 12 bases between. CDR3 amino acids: CATSVSGGAGELFF. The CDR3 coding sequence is TGTGCCACCAGTGTTTCTGGGGGTGCCGGGGAGCTGTTTTTT.

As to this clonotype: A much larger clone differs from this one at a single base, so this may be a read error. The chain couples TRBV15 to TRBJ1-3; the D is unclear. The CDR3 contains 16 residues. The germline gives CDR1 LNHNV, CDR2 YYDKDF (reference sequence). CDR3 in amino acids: CVTSRVGLSSGNTIYF. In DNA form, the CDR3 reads TGTGTCACCAGCAGAGTTGGCCTTAGCTCTGGAAACACCATATATTTT.

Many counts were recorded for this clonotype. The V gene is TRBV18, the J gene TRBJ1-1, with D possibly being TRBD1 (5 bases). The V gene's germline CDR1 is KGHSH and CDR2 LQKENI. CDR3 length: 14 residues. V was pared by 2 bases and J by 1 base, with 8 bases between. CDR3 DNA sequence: TGTGCCAGCTCACCAGGGGCGGGGAACACTGAAGCTTTCTTT. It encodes CASSPGAGNTEAFF.

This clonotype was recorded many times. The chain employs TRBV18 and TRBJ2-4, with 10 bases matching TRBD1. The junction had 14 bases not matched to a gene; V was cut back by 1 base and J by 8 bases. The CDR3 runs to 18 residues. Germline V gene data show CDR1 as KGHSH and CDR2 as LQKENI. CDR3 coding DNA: TGTGCCAGCTCACCACGTACCGCCCGGACAGGGGGAAACGACATTCAGTACTTC. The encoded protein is CASSPRTARTGGNDIQYF.

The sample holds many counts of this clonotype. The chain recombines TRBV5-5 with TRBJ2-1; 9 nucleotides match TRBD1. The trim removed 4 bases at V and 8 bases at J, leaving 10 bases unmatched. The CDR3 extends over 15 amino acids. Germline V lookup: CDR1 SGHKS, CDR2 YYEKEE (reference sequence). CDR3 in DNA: TGTGCCAGCAGCCCCGGGACAGGGAATATCTATGAGCAGTTCTTC. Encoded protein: CASSPGTGNIYEQFF.

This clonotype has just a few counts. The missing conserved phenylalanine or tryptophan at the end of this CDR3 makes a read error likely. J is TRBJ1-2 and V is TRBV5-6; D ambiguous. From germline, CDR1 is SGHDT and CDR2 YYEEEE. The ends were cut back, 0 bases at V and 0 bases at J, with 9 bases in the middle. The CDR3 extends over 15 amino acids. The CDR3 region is CASSLDPSANYGYTL. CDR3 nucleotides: TGTGCCAGCAGCTTGGACCCATCCGCTAACTATGGCTACACCCTC.

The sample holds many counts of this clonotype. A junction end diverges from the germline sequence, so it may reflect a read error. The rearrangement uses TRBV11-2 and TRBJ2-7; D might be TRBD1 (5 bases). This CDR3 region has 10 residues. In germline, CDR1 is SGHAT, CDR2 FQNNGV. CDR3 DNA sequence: TGTGCCAGCAGCTTAGACAGGGTCGACTTC. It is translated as CASSLDRVDF.

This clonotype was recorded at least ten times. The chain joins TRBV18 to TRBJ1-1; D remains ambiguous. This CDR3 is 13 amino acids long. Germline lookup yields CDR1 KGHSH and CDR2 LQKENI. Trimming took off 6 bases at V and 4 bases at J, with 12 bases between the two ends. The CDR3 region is CASSRGGSTEAFF. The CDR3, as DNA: TGTGCCAGCTCTCGTGGTGGGAGCACTGAAGCTTTCTTT.

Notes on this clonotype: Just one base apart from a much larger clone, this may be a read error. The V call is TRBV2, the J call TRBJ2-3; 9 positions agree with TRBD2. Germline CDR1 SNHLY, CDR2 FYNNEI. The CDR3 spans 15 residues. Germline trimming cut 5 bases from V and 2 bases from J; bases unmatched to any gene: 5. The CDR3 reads CASSHASGTTDTQYF. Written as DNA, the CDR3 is TGTGCCAGCAGTCACGCTAGCGGGACCACAGATACGCAGTATTTT.

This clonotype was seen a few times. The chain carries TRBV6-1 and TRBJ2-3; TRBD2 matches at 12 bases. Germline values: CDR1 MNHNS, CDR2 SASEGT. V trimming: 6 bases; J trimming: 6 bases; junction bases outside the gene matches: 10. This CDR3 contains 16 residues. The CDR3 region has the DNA TGTGCCAGCAGCGAGACTAGCGGGAGAAGTGGGGATACGCAGTATTTT. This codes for CASSETSGRSGDTQYF.

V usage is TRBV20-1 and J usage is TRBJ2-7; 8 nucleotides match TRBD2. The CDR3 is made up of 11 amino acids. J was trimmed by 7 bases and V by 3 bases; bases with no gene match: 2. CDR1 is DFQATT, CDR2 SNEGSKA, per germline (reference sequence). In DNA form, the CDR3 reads TGCAGTGCTAGCCGGGGGGGTGAGCAGTACTTC. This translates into CSASRGGEQYF.

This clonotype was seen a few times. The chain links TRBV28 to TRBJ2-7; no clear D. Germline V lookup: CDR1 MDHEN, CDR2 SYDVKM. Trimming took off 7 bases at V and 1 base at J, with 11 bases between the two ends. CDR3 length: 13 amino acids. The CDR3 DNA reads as TGTGCCAGCACCCCCGGCAGTTCCTACGAGCAGTACTTC. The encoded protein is CASTPGSSYEQYF.

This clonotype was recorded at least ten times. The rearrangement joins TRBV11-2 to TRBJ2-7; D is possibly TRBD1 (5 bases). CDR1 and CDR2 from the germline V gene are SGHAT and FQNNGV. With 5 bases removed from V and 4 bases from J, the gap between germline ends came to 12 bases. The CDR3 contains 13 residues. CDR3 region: CASSRTGRYEQYF. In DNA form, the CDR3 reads TGTGCCAGCAGCCGAACAGGACGGTACGAGCAGTACTTC.

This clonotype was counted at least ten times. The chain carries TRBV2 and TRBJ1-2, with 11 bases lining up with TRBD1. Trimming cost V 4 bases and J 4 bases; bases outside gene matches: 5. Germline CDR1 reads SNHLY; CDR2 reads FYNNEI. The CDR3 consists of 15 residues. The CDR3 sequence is CASSGTGGASYGYTF. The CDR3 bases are TGTGCCAGCAGTGGGACAGGGGGCGCCAGCTATGGCTACACCTTC. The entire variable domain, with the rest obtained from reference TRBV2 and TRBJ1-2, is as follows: EPEVTQTPSHQVTQMGQEVILRCVPISNHLYFYWYRQILGQKVEFLVSFYNNEISEKSEIFDDQFSVERPDGSNFTLKIRSTKLEDSAMYFCASSGTGGASYGYTFGSGTRLTVV.

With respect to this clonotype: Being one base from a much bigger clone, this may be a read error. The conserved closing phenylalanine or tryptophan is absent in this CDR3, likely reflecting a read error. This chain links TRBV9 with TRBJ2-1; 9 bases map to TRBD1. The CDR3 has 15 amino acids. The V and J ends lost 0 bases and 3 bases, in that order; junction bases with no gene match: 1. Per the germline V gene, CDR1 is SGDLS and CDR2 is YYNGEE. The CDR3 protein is CASSVGQGDYNEQFV. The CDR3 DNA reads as TGTGCCAGCAGCGTAGGACAGGGGGACTACAATGAGCAGTTCGTC.